This T cell receptor beta chain was observed in a study of T cells after yellow fever vaccination. One entry per CDR3 protein, called by TCRdb with MiXCR from the 5' RACE reads. The repertoire holds just over 25,000 distinct CDR3 sequences, 4.5% to 5.5% seen once, with 10% to 15% in the top ten. The table lists this clonotype with many counts. Germline V gene lookup returns CDR1 SGHTA and CDR2 FQGNSA. The length of the CDR3 is 16 residues. Trimming removed 2 bases from V and 6 bases from J, with 18 bases in between. Study outcomes and limitations: Peaking on day 5 versus 15, the secondary response was faster but weaker. After the booster, approximately 95% of CD4 and roughly nine tenths of CD8 primary-response clones were re-detected.

The sequenced sample was PBMCs, either bulk or a sorted T-cell subset (CD4+, CD8+, memory, or dextramer-sorted; not recorded which), obtained 15 days after the yellow fever booster vaccination. The chain is built from TRBV7-2 and TRBJ2-3; no firm D call. The TCR originated in a man aged 25 to 40 who received the YFV17D yellow fever vaccine. The CDR3 DNA is TGTGCCAGCAGCTTAAGATCGCGAGGTCTTCAGGATACGCAGTATTTT. It encodes CASSLRSRGLQDTQYF.